This is a list of T cell receptor beta chains from one sample in a study of T cells in Graves' hyperthyroidism and ophthalmopathy. MiXCR was run by TCRdb on the multiplex PCR reads, yielding one entry per CDR3 protein. This sample has hundreds of thousands of distinct CDR3 sequences, with roughly 14% found just once. Material for sequencing was blood. All receptors come from a woman aged 40 to 55 with Graves' ophthalmopathy. Both conserved end residues are part of each CDR3. Fields, in order: V gene, D gene, J gene, clone size, CDR3 protein, CDR3 DNA. The D gene is left open where the match is weak. Expanded clones are given a class, and other clones once, few, many or no size at all.

>TRBV30|TRBD1|TRBJ1-5|many
CAWSFQGGQPQHF
TGTGCCTGGAGTTTCCAGGGGGGTCAGCCCCAGCATTTT
>TRBV27|TRBD1|TRBJ2-5|many
CASSLGQGQRETQYF
TGTGCCAGCAGTTTAGGACAGGGTCAACGAGAGACCCAGTACTTC
>TRBV6-5|TRBD2|TRBJ2-7|many
CASNARGTRTYEQYF
TGTGCCAGCAACGCCCGGGGGACTAGAACCTACGAGCAGTACTTC
>TRBV7-9|TRBD1|TRBJ1-1|many
CASGEPQGTDTEAFF
TGTGCCAGCGGGGAGCCACAGGGGACGGACACTGAAGCTTTCTTT
>TRBV6-2/TRBV6-3|-|TRBJ2-5|many
CASRLRSRETQYF
TGTGCCAGCAGACTAAGGAGTAGGGAGACCCAGTACTTC
>TRBV2|TRBD2|TRBJ2-2|-
CASSERTSGTGELFF
TGTGCCAGCAGTGAGAGGACTAGCGGCACCGGGGAGCTGTTTTTT
>TRBV5-1|-|TRBJ2-6|many
CASSLGLASGANVLTF
TGCGCCAGCAGCTTAGGACTGGCCTCTGGGGCCAACGTCCTGACTTTC
>TRBV28|-|TRBJ1-1|many
CASLDSGATEAFF
TGTGCCAGCCTGGACAGCGGGGCAACTGAAGCTTTCTTT
>TRBV19|-|TRBJ1-5|-
CASSVRVNYQPQHF
TGTGCCAGTTCCGTGAGGGTAAATTATCAGCCCCAGCATTTT
>TRBV2|-|TRBJ2-7|many
CASSAGRVSNHF
TGTGCCAGCAGCGCCGGACGAGTCTCCAACCACTTC
>TRBV27|TRBD2|TRBJ2-7|many
CASSWTSESYEQYF
TGTGCCAGCAGTTGGACTAGCGAATCCTACGAGCAGTACTTC
>TRBV30|TRBD2|TRBJ2-5|few
CAWASGTQETQYF
TGTGCCTGGGCTAGCGGCACCCAAGAGACCCAGTACTTC
>TRBV6-1|-|TRBJ1-1|few
CASSVTGYEAFF
TGTGCCAGCAGTGTCACAGGGTATGAAGCTTTCTTT
>TRBV7-2|TRBD1|TRBJ1-2|many
CASSTSGTGGAYTF
TGTGCCAGCAGCACGTCCGGGACAGGGGGCGCCTACACCTTC
>TRBV19|TRBD1|TRBJ1-1|many
CASTIGTGRTEAFF
TGTGCCAGTACCATCGGGACAGGGCGCACTGAAGCTTTCTTT
>TRBV30|TRBD1|TRBJ1-2|few
CAWSGQGRGYTF
TGTGCCTGGTCCGGACAGGGACGTGGCTACACCTTC
>TRBV27|-|TRBJ2-7|many
CASSSLGEGPLSYEQYF
TGTGCCAGCAGTTCCCTAGGAGAGGGGCCGCTCTCCTACGAGCAGTACTTC
>TRBV20-1|-|TRBJ1-6|few
CSARDQTAINNSPLHF
TGCAGTGCTAGAGATCAGACAGCAATCAATAATTCACCCCTCCACTTT
>TRBV3-1|TRBD2|TRBJ2-7|few
CASSQGTSAGEQYF
TGTGCCAGCAGCCAAGGGACTAGCGCGGGCGAGCAGTACTTC
>TRBV6-1|TRBD1|TRBJ1-2|-
CASRSTHSTGPIYGYTF
TGTGCCAGCAGGTCGACCCACTCGACAGGGCCCATCTATGGCTACACCTTC
>TRBV3-1|TRBD2|TRBJ2-7|few
CASSQERLAGWYEQYF
TGTGCCAGCAGCCAAGAGAGACTAGCGGGCTGGTACGAGCAGTACTTC
>TRBV20-1|TRBD2|TRBJ2-7|many
CSAEGTSGIPYEQYF
TGCAGTGCTGAGGGGACTAGCGGGATCCCCTACGAGCAGTACTTC
>TRBV29-1|TRBD2|TRBJ2-3|few
CSGTSGSSDTQYF
TGCAGCGGGACTAGCGGGAGCTCAGATACGCAGTATTTT
>TRBV18|-|TRBJ1-1|many
CASSPGKNTEAFF
TGTGCCAGCTCACCAGGGAAGAACACTGAAGCTTTCTTT
>TRBV5-4|-|TRBJ2-7|many
CASSRGLYYEQYF
TGTGCCAGCAGCAGGGGACTTTACTACGAGCAGTACTTC
>TRBV12-3/TRBV12-4|-|TRBJ1-1|many
CASRILVNTEAFF
TGTGCCAGCAGGATACTTGTGAACACTGAAGCTTTCTTT
>TRBV30|TRBD2|TRBJ2-2|many
CAWSVTGGSTGELFF
TGTGCCTGGAGTGTCACGGGAGGGAGCACCGGGGAGCTGTTTTTT
>TRBV30|-|TRBJ1-5|many
CAWSPGSNQPQHF
TGTGCCTGGAGTCCCGGGAGCAATCAGCCCCAGCATTTT
>TRBV7-2|TRBD1|TRBJ1-2|once
CASSTHLADRDPNDLYGYTF
TGTGCCAGCAGCACCCACTTAGCCGACAGGGACCCCAATGACCTCTATGGCTACACCTTC